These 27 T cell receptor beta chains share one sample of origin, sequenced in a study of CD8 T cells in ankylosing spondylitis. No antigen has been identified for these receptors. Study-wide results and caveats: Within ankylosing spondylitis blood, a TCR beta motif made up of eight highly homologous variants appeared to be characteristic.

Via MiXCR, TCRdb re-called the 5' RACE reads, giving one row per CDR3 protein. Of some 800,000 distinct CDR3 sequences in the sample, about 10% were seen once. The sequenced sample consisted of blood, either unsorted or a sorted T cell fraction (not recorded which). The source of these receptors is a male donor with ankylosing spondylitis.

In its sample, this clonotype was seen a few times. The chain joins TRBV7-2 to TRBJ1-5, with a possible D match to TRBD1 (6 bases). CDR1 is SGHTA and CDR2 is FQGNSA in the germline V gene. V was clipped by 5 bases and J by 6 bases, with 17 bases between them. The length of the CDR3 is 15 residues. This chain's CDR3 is CASSPSPQGTQPQHF. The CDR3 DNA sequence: TGTGCCAGCAGCCCATCCCCCCAGGGGACTCAGCCCCAGCATTTT.

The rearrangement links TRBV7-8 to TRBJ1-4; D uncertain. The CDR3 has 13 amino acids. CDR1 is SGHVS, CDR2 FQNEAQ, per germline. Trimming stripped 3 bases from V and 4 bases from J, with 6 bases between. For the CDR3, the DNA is TGTGCCAGCAGCTTCTGGGTTAATGAAAAACTGTTTTTT. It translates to CASSFWVNEKLFF.

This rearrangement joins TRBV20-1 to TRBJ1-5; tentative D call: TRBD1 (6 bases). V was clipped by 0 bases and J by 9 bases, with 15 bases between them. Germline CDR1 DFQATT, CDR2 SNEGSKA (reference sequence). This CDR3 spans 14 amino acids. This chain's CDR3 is CSARDRTAPGPQHF. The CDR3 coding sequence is TGCAGTGCTAGAGATAGGACAGCCCCCGGGCCCCAGCATTTT.

Written as DNA, the CDR3 is TGTGCCAGCAGTTCAACAGATTACTCTGGGGCCAACGTCCTGACTTTC. Its protein is CASSSTDYSGANVLTF. V gene TRBV28 combines with J gene TRBJ2-6, with no clear D. Trimming took 4 bases from V and 0 from J, leaving 10 bases between them. CDR1 MDHEN and CDR2 SYDVKM come from the germline V gene. The CDR3 consists of 16 residues.

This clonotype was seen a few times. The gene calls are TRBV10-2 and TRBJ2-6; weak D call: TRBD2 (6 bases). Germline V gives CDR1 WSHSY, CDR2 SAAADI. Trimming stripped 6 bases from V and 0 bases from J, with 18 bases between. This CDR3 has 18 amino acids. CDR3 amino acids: CASRWAGGSFSGANVLTF. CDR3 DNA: TGCGCCAGCAGATGGGCTGGGGGGTCCTTCTCTGGGGCCAACGTCCTGACTTTC.

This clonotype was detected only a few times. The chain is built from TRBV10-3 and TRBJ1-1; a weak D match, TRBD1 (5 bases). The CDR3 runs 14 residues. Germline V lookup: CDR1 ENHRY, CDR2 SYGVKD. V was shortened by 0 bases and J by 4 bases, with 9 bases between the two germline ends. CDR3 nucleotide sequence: TGTGCCATCAGTGAGTCTCAGGGCACCACTGAAGCTTTCTTT. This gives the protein CAISESQGTTEAFF.

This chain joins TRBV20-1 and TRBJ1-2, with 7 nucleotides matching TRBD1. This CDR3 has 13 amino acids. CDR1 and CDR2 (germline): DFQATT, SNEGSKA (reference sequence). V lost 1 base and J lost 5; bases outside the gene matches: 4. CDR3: CSARAGQDYGYTF. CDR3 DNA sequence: TGCAGTGCTAGAGCCGGACAGGATTATGGCTACACCTTC.

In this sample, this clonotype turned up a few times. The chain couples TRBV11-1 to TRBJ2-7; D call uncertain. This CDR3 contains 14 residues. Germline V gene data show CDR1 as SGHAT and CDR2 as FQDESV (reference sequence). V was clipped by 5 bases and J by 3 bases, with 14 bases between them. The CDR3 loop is CASSPRDRFYEQYF. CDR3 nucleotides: TGTGCCAGCAGCCCAAGAGACCGATTCTACGAGCAGTACTTC. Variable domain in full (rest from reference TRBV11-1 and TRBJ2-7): EAEVAQSPRYKITEKSQAVAFWCDPISGHATLYWYRQILGQGPELLVQFQDESVVDDSQLPKDRFSAERLKGVDSTLKIQPAELGDSAMYLCASSPRDRFYEQYFGPGTRLTVT.

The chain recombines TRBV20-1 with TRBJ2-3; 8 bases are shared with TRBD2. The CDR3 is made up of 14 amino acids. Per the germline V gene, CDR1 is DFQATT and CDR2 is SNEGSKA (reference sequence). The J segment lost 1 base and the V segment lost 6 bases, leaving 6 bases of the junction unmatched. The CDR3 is CSAPGLVGTDTQYF. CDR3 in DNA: TGCAGTGCACCGGGACTAGTGGGCACAGATACGCAGTATTTT.

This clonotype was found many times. CDR3 protein: CATSDLHFGGTDTQYF. The CDR3 nucleotides read TGTGCCACCAGTGATCTACACTTCGGGGGCACAGATACGCAGTATTTT. V usage is TRBV24-1 and J usage is TRBJ2-3; D might be TRBD2 (5 bases). Trimming shortened V by 3 bases and J by 1 base, and 13 bases separated the two germline ends. The CDR3 runs to 16 residues. The germline CDR1 and CDR2 sequences are KGHDR and SFDVKD.

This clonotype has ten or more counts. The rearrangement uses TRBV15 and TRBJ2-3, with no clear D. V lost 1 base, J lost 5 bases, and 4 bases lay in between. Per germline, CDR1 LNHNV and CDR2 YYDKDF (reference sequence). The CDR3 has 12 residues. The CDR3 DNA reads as TGTGCCACCAGCAGAGCTAAAGATACGCAGTATTTT. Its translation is CATSRAKDTQYF.

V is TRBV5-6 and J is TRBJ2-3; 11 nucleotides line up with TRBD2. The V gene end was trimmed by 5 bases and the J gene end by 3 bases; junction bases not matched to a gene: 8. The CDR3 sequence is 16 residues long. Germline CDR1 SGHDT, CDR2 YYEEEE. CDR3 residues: CASSPTSGSQTDTQYF. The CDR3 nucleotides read TGTGCCAGCAGTCCAACTAGCGGGAGCCAAACAGATACGCAGTATTTT.

The CDR3 is CASSDSRTSGSYSYNEQFF. For the CDR3, the DNA is TGTGCCAGCAGTGACTCGAGGACTAGCGGCTCTTATTCCTACAATGAGCAGTTCTTC. The V gene is TRBV6-4, the J gene TRBJ2-1; 10 positions agree with TRBD2. CDR3 length: 19 amino acids. Germline lookup yields CDR1 MRHNA and CDR2 SNTAGT. After removal of 0 bases from V and 1 base from J, the junction contained 9 bases not matched to a gene.

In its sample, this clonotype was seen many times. As DNA, the CDR3 is TGTGCCAGCAGCTTAAGGGGGGGAAGTGAAAAACTGTTTTTT. It codes for CASSLRGGSEKLFF. The chain recombines TRBV7-2 with TRBJ1-4, with D perhaps TRBD1 (6 bases). Between the trimmed V and J ends, which lost 2 bases and 7 bases, there was a span of 11 bases. The CDR3 extends over 14 amino acids. From germline, CDR1 is SGHTA and CDR2 FQGNSA.

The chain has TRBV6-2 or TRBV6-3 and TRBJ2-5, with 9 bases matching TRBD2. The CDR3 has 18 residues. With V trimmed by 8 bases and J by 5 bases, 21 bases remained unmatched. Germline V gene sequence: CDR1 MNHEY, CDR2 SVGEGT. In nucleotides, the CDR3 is TGTGCCAGCCGACCTTCGGGTCCGGATAGCGGGAGTGGGGAGACCCAGTACTTC. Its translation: CASRPSGPDSGSGETQYF.

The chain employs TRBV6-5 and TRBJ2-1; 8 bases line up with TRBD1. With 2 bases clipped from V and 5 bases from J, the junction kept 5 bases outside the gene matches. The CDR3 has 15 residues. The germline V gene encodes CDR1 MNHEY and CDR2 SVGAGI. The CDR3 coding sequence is TGTGCCAGCAGTTACGTTAGGACAGGGCACAATGAGCAGTTCTTC. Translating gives CASSYVRTGHNEQFF.

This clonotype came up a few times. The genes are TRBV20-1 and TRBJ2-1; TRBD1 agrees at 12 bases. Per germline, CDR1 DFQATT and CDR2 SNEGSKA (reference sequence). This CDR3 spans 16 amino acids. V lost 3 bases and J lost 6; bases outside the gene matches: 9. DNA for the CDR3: TGCAGTGCTAGGGGACAGGGGGCGGGTCCTGGCAATGAGCAGTTCTTC. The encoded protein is CSARGQGAGPGNEQFF.

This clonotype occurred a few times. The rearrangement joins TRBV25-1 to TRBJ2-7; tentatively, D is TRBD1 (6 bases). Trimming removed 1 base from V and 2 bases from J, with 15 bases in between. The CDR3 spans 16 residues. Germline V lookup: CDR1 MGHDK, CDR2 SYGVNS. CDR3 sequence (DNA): TGTGCCAGCAGTGAATCTGGGGGACAAGCAACCTACGAGCAGTACTTC. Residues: CASSESGGQATYEQYF.

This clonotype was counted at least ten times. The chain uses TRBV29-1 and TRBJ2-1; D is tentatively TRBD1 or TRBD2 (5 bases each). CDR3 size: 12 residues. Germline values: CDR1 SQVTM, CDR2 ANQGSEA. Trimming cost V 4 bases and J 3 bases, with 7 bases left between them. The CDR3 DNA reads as TGCAGCGTTGGGGACCACTACAATGAGCAGTTCTTC. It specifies CSVGDHYNEQFF.

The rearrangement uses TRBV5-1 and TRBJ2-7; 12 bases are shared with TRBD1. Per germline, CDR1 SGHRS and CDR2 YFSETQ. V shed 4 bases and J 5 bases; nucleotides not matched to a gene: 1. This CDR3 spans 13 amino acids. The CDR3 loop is CASSGTGGHEQYF. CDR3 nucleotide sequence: TGCGCCAGCAGCGGGACAGGGGGCCACGAGCAGTACTTC.

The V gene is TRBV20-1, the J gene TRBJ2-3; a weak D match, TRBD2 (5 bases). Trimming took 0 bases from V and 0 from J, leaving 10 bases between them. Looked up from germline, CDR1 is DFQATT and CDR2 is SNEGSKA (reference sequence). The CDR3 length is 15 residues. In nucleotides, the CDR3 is TGCAGTGCTAGAGATGCGACTACTAGCACAGATACGCAGTATTTT. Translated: CSARDATTSTDTQYF.

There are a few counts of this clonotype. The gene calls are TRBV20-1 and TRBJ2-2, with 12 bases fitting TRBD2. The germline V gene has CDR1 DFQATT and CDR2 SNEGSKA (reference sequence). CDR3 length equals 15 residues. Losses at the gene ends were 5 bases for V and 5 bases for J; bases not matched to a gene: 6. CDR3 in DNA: TGCAGTGCTTTACTAGCGGGGGGAGGAACCGGGGAGCTGTTTTTT. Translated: CSALLAGGGTGELFF.

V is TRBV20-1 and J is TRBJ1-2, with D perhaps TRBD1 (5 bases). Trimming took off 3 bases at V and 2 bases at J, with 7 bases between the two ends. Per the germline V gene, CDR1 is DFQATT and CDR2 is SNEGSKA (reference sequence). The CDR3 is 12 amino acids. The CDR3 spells CSASTGNYGYTF. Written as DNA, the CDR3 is TGCAGTGCTAGTACAGGAAACTATGGCTACACCTTC.

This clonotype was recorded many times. The DNA of the CDR3 is TGTGCCAGCAGCTCCCAAGCGGGGGGGCATATTGAGCAGTTCTTC. Translation: CASSSQAGGHIEQFF. The chain has TRBV7-2 and TRBJ2-1; 10 bases line up with TRBD2. V trimming: 4 bases; J trimming: 9 bases; junction bases outside the gene matches: 9. Germline assignment: CDR1 SGHTA and CDR2 FQGNSA. The CDR3 contains 15 residues.

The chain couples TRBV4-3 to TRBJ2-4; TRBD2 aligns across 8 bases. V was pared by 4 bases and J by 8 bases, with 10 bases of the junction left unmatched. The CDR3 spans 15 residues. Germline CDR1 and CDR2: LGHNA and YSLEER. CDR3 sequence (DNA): TGCGCCAGCAGCCCGCGGGGGGCCGGGAAGGACATTCAGTACTTC. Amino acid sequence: CASSPRGAGKDIQYF.

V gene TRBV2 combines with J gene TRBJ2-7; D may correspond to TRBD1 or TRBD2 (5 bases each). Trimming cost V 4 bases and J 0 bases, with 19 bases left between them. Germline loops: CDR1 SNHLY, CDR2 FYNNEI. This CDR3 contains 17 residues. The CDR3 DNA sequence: TGTGCCAGCAGTGGGTATAAAGGGACCCCCCTCTCCTACGAGCAGTACTTC. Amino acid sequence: CASSGYKGTPLSYEQYF.

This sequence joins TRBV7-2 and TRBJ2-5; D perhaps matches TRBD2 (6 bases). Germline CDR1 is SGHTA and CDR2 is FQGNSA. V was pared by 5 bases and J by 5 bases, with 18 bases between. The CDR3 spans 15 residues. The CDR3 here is CASSVNRGFGETQYF. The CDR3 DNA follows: TGTGCCAGCAGCGTTAATCGGGGGTTCGGGGAGACCCAGTACTTC.